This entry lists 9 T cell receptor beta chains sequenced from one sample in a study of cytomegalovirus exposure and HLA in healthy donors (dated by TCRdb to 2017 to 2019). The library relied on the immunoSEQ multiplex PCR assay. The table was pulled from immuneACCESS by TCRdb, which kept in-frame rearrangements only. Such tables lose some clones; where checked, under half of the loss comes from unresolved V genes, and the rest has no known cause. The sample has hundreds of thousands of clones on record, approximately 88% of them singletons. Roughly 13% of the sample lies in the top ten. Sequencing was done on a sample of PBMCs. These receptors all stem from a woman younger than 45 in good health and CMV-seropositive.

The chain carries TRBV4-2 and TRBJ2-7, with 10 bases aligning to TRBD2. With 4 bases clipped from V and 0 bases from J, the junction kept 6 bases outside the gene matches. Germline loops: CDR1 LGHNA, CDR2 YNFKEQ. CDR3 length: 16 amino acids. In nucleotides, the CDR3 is TGTGCCAGCAGCCGGGGACTAGCGAGGTCCTCCTACGAGCAGTACTTC. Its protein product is CASSRGLARSSYEQYF.

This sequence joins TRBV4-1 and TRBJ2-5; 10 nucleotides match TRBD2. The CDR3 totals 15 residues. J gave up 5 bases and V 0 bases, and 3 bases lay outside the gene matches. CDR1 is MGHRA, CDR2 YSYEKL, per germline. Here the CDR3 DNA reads TGCGCCAGCAGCCAAGACCCTAGCGGGAGCGAGACCCAGTACTTC. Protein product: CASSQDPSGSETQYF.

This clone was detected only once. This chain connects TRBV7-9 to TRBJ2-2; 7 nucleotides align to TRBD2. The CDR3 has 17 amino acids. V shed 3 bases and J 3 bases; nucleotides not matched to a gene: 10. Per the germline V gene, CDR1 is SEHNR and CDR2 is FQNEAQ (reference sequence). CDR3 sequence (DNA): TGTGCCAGCAGCTTCCGACCGGGACTATATTACACCGGGGAGCTGTTTTTT. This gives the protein CASSFRPGLYYTGELFF. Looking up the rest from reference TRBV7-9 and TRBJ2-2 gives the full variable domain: DTGVSQNPRHKITKRGQNVTFRCDPISEHNRLYWYRQTLGQGPEFLTYFQNEAQLEKSRLLSDRFSAERPKGSFSTLEIQRTEQGDSAMYLCASSFRPGLYYTGELFFGEGSRLTVL.

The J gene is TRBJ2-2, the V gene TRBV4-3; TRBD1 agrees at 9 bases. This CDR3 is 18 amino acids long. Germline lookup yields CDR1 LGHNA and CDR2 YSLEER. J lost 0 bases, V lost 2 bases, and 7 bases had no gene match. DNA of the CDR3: TGCGCCAGCAGCCAATTTTCCCGGGACAGGGCGAACACCGGGGAGCTGTTTTTT. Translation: CASSQFSRDRANTGELFF.

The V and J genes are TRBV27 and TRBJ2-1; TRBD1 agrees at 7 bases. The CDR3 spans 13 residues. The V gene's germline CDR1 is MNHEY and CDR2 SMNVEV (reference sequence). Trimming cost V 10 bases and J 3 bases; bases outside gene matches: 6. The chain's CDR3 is CATTGALYNEQFF. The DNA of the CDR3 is TGTGCCACAACAGGGGCCCTCTACAATGAGCAGTTCTTC.

In DNA form, the CDR3 reads TGTGCCAGCAGCCGCCAGACTAGCGGGGCCTACGAGCAGTACTTC. Translation gives CASSRQTSGAYEQYF. The chain has TRBV11-3 and TRBJ2-7; TRBD2 matches at 11 bases. CDR1 is SGHNT and CDR2 is YENEEA in the germline V gene. V shed 5 bases, J shed 2 bases, and the junction held 5 bases outside the gene matches. The CDR3 has 15 residues.

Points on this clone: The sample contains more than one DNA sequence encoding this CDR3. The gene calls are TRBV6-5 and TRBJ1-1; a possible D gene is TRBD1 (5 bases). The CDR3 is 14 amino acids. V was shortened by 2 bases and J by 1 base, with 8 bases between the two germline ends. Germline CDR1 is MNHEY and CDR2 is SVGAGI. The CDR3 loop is CASSYAGGNTEAFF. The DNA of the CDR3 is TGTGCCAGCAGTTACGCGGGGGGGAACACTGAAGCTTTCTTT.

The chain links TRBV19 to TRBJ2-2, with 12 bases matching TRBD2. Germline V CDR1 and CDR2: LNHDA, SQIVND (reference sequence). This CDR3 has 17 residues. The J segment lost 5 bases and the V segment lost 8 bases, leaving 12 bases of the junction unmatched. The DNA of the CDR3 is TGTGCCAGTCTCAAGTCTAGCGGGAGGGGAAATACCGGGGAGCTGTTTTTT. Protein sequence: CASLKSSGRGNTGELFF.

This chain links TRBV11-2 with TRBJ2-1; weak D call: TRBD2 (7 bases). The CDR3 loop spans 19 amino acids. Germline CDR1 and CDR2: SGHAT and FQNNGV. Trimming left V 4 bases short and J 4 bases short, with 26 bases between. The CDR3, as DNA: TGTGCCAGCAGCTCAATTCAGGGGCCCAGGGCGGGAGTTTACAATGAGCAGTTCTTC. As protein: CASSSIQGPRAGVYNEQFF. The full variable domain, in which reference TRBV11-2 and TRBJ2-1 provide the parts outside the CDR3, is EAGVAQSPRYKIIEKRQSVAFWCNPISGHATLYWYQQILGQGPKLLIQFQNNGVVDDSQLPKDRFSAERLKGVDSTLKIQPAKLEDSAVYLCASSSIQGPRAGVYNEQFFGPGTRLTVL.